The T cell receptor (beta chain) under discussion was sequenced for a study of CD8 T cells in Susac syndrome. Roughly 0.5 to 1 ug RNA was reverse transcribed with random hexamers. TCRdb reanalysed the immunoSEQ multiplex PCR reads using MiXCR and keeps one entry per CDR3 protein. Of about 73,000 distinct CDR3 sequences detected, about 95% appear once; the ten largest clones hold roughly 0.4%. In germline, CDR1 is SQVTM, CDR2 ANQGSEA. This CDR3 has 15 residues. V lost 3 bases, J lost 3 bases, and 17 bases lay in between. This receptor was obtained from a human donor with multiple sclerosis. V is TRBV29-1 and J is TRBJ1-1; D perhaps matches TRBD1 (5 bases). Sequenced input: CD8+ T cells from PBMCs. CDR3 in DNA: TGCAGCGTTGAGGGCTTGGGACGGCTTGACACTGAAGCTTTCTTT. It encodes CSVEGLGRLDTEAFF.